This is a list of T cell receptor beta chains from one sample in a study of post-analysis software for immune sequencing data. Each CDR3 protein gets one entry after TCRdb re-called the PCR reads with MiXCR. The data contain hundreds of thousands of distinct CDR3 sequences, 30% of them seen just once; the ten biggest clones take up more than 0.55%. Sequenced sample: blood. The receptor set was obtained from a girl under 18 with multiple sclerosis. CDR3s include the opening cysteine and the closing phenylalanine or tryptophan. The order of the fields is V gene, CDR3 protein.

v_call: TRBV7-9
cdr3_aa: CASSSGTNLADTQYF

v_call: TRBV9
cdr3_aa: CASSVGAGDYGYTF

v_call: TRBV15
cdr3_aa: CATSRELGTGGGETQYF

v_call: TRBV28
cdr3_aa: CASTPIRELIDTQYF

v_call: TRBV6-5
cdr3_aa: CASSYSAGGNEQFF

v_call: TRBV5-5
cdr3_aa: CASSFSNTGERFF

v_call: TRBV6-1
cdr3_aa: CASRFRGLAAGEPYEQYF

v_call: TRBV2
cdr3_aa: CASSEGTGFGSIQYF

v_call: TRBV27
cdr3_aa: CASLPRFAGYGTQYF

v_call: TRBV6-5
cdr3_aa: CASSYSLPNEQYF

v_call: TRBV4-3
cdr3_aa: CASSVRQGISSEAFF

v_call: TRBV10-3
cdr3_aa: CAISETSGNGQPQHF

v_call: TRBV11-2
cdr3_aa: CASSSLWGSYNEQFF

v_call: TRBV20-1
cdr3_aa: CSAQTGGNQPQHF

v_call: TRBV6-2/TRBV6-3
cdr3_aa: CASSYDGRYEQYF

v_call: TRBV6-2/TRBV6-3
cdr3_aa: CASSTHTVSGANVLTF

v_call: TRBV20-1
cdr3_aa: CSARDLVEAKNIQYF

v_call: TRBV7-2
cdr3_aa: CASTIPPGPRGEQYF

v_call: TRBV27
cdr3_aa: CASSPRTGGMETQYF

v_call: TRBV6-5
cdr3_aa: CASTPHRGSGNTEAFF

v_call: TRBV12-3/TRBV12-4
cdr3_aa: CASSLAVAGGPYNEQFF

v_call: TRBV20-1
cdr3_aa: CSAKGESLGGQPQHF

v_call: TRBV7-8
cdr3_aa: CASSPTGTSGGRQETQYF

v_call: TRBV5-1
cdr3_aa: CASSQTGYSYNEQFF

v_call: TRBV7-2
cdr3_aa: CASSPRGVGLIGEKLFF

v_call: TRBV7-2
cdr3_aa: CASSLAVPHYGYTF

v_call: TRBV4-1
cdr3_aa: CASSQDTLAEEKLFF

v_call: TRBV5-1
cdr3_aa: CASSQDRADTGELFF

v_call: TRBV12-3/TRBV12-4
cdr3_aa: CASSVDSMGGNTQYF